A selection of T cell receptor beta chains follows, all from one sample in a study of blood T cell repertoires in COVID-19. Measured with immunoSEQ multiplex PCR; TCRdb has only the in-frame clones, and not every one. The sample includes 200,000 to 300,000 clones, approximately 85% of them seen just once. Sequencing was performed on peripheral blood. These receptors came from a woman aged 55-75 years with active or convalescent COVID-19. Both conserved end residues are part of each CDR3. Fields, in order: clone size, V gene, J gene, D gene, CDR3 protein, CDR3 DNA. The D gene is left open where the match is weak. Clone size is given for some rows only: seen once, a few or many times, or a class if the clone is expanded.

-	TRBV28	TRBJ2-1	-	CASRLDSVDNEQFF	TGTGCCAGCAGACTCGACTCGGTAGACAATGAGCAGTTCTTC
-	TRBV5-1	TRBJ2-3	TRBD1	CATQGAPGTDTQYF	TGCGCCACCCAGGGGGCGCCCGGCACAGATACGCAGTATTTT
-	TRBV7-2	TRBJ2-3	TRBD2	CASSPGLAAVTDTQYF	TGTGCCAGCAGCCCTGGACTAGCGGCCGTCACAGATACGCAGTATTTT
-	TRBV29-1	TRBJ2-6	TRBD1	CSVGARDRRKNSGANVLTF	TGCAGCGTCGGAGCCCGGGACAGGCGGAAGAACTCTGGGGCCAACGTCCTGACTTTC
-	TRBV12-3/TRBV12-4	TRBJ1-1	TRBD1	CASSDRVRAEAFF	TGTGCCAGCAGTGACAGGGTACGGGCTGAAGCTTTCTTT
-	TRBV12-3/TRBV12-4	TRBJ1-1	TRBD1	CASSSRTGSEAFF	TGTGCCAGCAGTTCAAGGACAGGGAGTGAAGCTTTCTTT
few	TRBV5-6	TRBJ1-4	TRBD1	CASSSWGQADNEKLFF	TGTGCCAGCAGCTCGTGGGGACAGGCCGATAATGAAAAACTGTTTTTT
-	TRBV5-8	TRBJ2-7	-	CASSLVGGAGEQYF	TGTGCCAGCAGCTTGGTAGGGGGGGCCGGCGAGCAGTACTTC
-	TRBV19	TRBJ1-2	-	CASIQPSLANYGYTF	TGTGCCAGTATCCAGCCAAGCCTAGCTAACTATGGCTACACCTTC
once	TRBV19	TRBJ1-5	-	CASSIDPLNQPQHF	TGTGCCAGTAGTATAGATCCCTTAAATCAGCCCCAGCATTTT
-	TRBV6-5	TRBJ1-3	-	CASSTPSSGNTIYF	TGTGCCAGCAGTACCCCGAGCTCTGGAAACACCATATATTTT
-	TRBV9	TRBJ1-1	-	CASSVAGAGDLNTEAFF	TGTGCCAGCAGCGTAGCCGGGGCGGGGGACTTGAACACTGAAGCTTTCTTT
-	TRBV7-8	TRBJ1-2	-	CASSFSDYGYTF	TGTGCCAGCAGCTTTTCCGACTATGGCTACACCTTC
-	TRBV5-1	TRBJ1-1	-	CASSPDTHTEAFF	TGCGCCAGCAGCCCAGACACGCACACTGAAGCTTTCTTT
-	TRBV29-1	TRBJ2-3	-	CSVAVASTDTQYF	TGCAGCGTTGCGGTAGCGAGCACAGATACGCAGTATTTT
-	TRBV7-8	TRBJ1-4	TRBD1	CASSLTGGGGKLFF	TGTGCCAGCAGCTTGACAGGGGGCGGGGGAAAACTGTTTTTT
-	TRBV7-2	TRBJ1-1	-	CASSGDSRNTEAFF	TGTGCCAGCAGCGGCGACAGCAGGAACACTGAAGCTTTCTTT
-	TRBV4-1	TRBJ1-2	-	CASSLPKGYTRGGYGYTF	TGCGCCAGCAGCCTACCTAAGGGCTACACCCGAGGAGGGTATGGCTACACCTTC
-	TRBV5-6	TRBJ1-2	-	CASSLETGLANYGYTF	TGTGCCAGCAGCTTGGAAACAGGGTTAGCTAACTATGGCTACACCTTC
once	TRBV30	TRBJ2-1	-	CAWSVLGLAAYNEQFF	TGTGCCTGGAGTGTACTAGGGCTAGCCGCCTACAATGAGCAGTTCTTC
once	TRBV5-1	TRBJ1-4	TRBD1	CASSFRPRGQGNEKLFF	TGCGCCAGCAGCTTTCGGCCGCGAGGACAGGGTAATGAAAAACTGTTTTTT
-	TRBV2	TRBJ2-2	TRBD2	CASSVLGLANTGELFF	TGTGCCAGCAGTGTTTTGGGACTAGCGAACACCGGGGAGCTGTTTTTT
-	TRBV6-5	TRBJ1-2	-	CASSRPGAGYGYTF	TGTGCCAGCAGTAGACCAGGTGCAGGCTATGGCTACACCTTC
-	TRBV28	TRBJ2-7	-	CASSTGTLGSYEQYF	TGTGCCAGCAGTACCGGGACACTAGGCTCCTACGAGCAGTACTTC
-	TRBV7-8	TRBJ1-1	-	CASSQGRNTEAFF	TGTGCCAGCAGCCAGGGGCGGAACACTGAAGCTTTCTTT
-	TRBV5-1	TRBJ2-3	TRBD1	CASSLVMHRDRGKDTQYF	TGCGCCAGCAGCTTGGTCATGCACCGGGACAGGGGAAAAGATACGCAGTATTTT
few	TRBV19	TRBJ2-2	TRBD2	CASSMTLAGAYTGELFF	TGTGCCAGTAGTATGACTCTAGCGGGGGCCTACACCGGGGAGCTGTTTTTT
-	TRBV29-1	TRBJ2-3	-	CSVSPNGGTDTQYF	TGCAGCGTTTCTCCCAACGGGGGCACAGATACGCAGTATTTT
-	TRBV5-6	TRBJ1-5	-	CASSSGILGQPQHF	TGTGCCAGCAGCTCAGGGATATTGGGTCAGCCCCAGCATTTT
-	TRBV5-1	TRBJ2-3	TRBD2	CASSDTGTSEDTQYF	TGCGCCAGCAGCGACACCGGGACTAGCGAAGATACGCAGTATTTT
-	TRBV5-8	TRBJ1-2	TRBD1	CASRDRGLDPYGYTF	TGTGCCAGCAGGGACAGGGGGCTCGATCCCTATGGCTACACCTTC
-	TRBV7-3	TRBJ2-1	TRBD2	CASSIGLAGGHNEQFF	TGTGCCAGCAGCATCGGACTAGCGGGGGGTCACAATGAGCAGTTCTTC
-	TRBV12-3/TRBV12-4	TRBJ2-1	-	CASRQTGWNEQFF	TGTGCCAGCAGACAGACAGGTTGGAATGAGCAGTTCTTC
few	TRBV5-1	TRBJ1-2	TRBD1	CASSSEGQAYYGYTF	TGCGCCAGCAGCTCGGAAGGACAGGCTTACTATGGCTACACCTTC
-	TRBV2	TRBJ1-3	-	CASSVTGNSGNTIYF	TGTGCCAGCAGTGTCACAGGGAACTCTGGAAACACCATATATTTT
-	TRBV7-2	TRBJ1-2	-	CASSLLGNLGHGYTF	TGTGCCAGCAGCTTATTGGGCAACCTGGGTCATGGCTACACCTTC
-	TRBV27	TRBJ1-5	TRBD1	CASRDSWNQPQHF	TGTGCCAGCCGGGACAGCTGGAATCAGCCCCAGCATTTT
-	TRBV9	TRBJ2-1	TRBD1	CASSPQTGNVYNEQFF	TGTGCCAGCAGCCCCCAGACAGGGAACGTCTACAATGAGCAGTTCTTC
-	TRBV6-5	TRBJ2-3	-	CASSYFQGADTQYF	TGTGCCAGCAGTTACTTCCAGGGCGCAGATACGCAGTATTTT
many	TRBV30	TRBJ1-6	-	CAWSVQGGPPLHF	TGTGCCTGGAGTGTACAAGGGGGTCCACCCCTCCACTTT
-	TRBV7-2	TRBJ2-7	-	CASSLDGGVLYEQYF	TGTGCCAGCAGCTTAGATGGCGGGGTCTTATACGAGCAGTACTTC